This T cell receptor (beta chain) was obtained from a study of cytomegalovirus exposure and HLA in healthy donors. Study at large: Of the donors genotyped, some 400 in all, less than 90% fell in the Caucasian-associated ancestry cluster.

General study points: Per a later analysis, approximately 16,000 TCR beta sequences showed association with HLA alleles at 0.05 false discovery rate. Most TCR sequences showed up rarely, but some public TCRs showed up in many donors. In a later analysis, donors in an Asian-associated ancestry cluster reportedly had fewer N-insertions in productive TCRs than the cohort mean.

60 Vbeta and 13 Jbeta primers were used in PCR. Here immunoSEQ multiplex PCR was the method, and the copy in TCRdb shows in-frame clones only, minus some. The sample includes about 140,000 clones, 70% to 85% of them seen just once. On this clone: Its specificity is unknown.

The trim removed 1 base at V and 0 bases at J, leaving 9 bases unmatched. This CDR3 has 18 residues. In germline, CDR1 is SGHNT, CDR2 YENEEA. The sequencing input was PBMCs. The receptor comes from a man in his forties in good health and CMV-seropositive. This chain joins TRBV11-3 and TRBJ1-5, with 7 positions matching TRBD1. This CDR3 is CASSLGGQTSDSNQPQHF. CDR3 nucleotide sequence: TGTGCCAGCAGCTTAGGGGGACAGACCAGCGATAGCAATCAGCCCCAGCATTTT.